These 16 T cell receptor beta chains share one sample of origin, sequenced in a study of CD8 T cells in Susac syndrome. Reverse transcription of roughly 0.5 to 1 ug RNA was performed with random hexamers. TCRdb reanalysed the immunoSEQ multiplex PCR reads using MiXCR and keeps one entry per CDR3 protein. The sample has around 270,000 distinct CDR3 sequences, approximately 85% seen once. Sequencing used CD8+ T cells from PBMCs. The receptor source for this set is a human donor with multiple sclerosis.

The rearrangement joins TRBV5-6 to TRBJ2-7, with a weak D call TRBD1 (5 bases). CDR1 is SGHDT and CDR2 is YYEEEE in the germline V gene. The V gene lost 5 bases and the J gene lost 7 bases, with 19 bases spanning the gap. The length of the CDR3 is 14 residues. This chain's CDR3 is CASSQGSPEGEQYF. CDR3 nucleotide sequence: TGTGCCAGCAGTCAGGGCTCACCTGAAGGGGAGCAGTACTTC.

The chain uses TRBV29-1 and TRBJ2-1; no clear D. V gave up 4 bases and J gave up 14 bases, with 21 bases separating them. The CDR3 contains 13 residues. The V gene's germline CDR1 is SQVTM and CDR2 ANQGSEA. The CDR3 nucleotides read TGCAGCGTTGTCCAAGGGTTCACCCTCTCTGAGTTCTTC. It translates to CSVVQGFTLSEFF.

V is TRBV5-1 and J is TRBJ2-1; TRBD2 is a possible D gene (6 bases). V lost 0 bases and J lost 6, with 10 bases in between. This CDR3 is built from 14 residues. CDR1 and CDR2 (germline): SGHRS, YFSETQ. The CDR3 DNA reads TGCGCCAGCAGCTTGGATCGCGGGGTCAATGAGCAGTTCTTC. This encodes CASSLDRGVNEQFF.

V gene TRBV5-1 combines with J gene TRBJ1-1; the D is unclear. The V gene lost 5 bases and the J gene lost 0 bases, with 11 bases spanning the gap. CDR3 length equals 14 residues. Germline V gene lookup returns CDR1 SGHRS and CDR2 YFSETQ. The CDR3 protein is CASSYDHLNTEAFF. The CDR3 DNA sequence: TGCGCCAGCAGTTATGACCACCTGAACACTGAAGCTTTCTTT.

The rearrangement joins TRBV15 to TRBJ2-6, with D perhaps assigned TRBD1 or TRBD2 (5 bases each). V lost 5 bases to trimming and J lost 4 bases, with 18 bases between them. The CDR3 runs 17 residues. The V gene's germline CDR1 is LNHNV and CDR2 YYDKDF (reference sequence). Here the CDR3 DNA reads TGTGCCACCAGCCCTACGGGGCACCTGGAGGGGGCCAACGTCCTGACTTTC. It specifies CATSPTGHLEGANVLTF.

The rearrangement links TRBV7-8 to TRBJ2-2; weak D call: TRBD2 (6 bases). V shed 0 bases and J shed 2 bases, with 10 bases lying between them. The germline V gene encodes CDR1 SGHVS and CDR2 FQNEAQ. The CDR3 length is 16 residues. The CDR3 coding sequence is TGTGCCAGCAGCTTAGCGAGTAGCGGAAACACCGGGGAGCTGTTTTTT. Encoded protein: CASSLASSGNTGELFF.

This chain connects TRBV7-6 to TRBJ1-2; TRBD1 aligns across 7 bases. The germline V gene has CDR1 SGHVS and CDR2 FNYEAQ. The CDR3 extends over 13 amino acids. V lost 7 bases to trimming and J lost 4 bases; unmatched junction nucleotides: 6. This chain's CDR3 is CASTTTGTYGYTF. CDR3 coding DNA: TGTGCCAGCACCACGACAGGGACCTATGGCTACACCTTC.

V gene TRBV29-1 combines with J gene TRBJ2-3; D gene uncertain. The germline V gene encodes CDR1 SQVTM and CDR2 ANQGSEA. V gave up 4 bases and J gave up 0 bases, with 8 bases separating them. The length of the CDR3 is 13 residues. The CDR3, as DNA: TGCAGCGTTGCCCAAGCTAGCACAGATACGCAGTATTTT. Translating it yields CSVAQASTDTQYF.

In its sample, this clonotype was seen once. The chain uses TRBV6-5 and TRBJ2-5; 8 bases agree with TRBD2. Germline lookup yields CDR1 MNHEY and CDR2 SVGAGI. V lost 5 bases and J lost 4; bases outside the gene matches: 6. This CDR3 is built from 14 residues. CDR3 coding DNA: TGTGCCAGCAGTCCAACCGCGGGAGGAGAGACCCAGTACTTC. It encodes CASSPTAGGETQYF.

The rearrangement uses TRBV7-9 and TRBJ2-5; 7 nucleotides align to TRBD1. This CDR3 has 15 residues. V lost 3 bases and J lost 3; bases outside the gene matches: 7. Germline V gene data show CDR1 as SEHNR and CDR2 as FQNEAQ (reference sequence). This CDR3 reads CASSFPRDREETQYF. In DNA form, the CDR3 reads TGTGCCAGCAGCTTCCCCCGGGACAGAGAAGAGACCCAGTACTTC.

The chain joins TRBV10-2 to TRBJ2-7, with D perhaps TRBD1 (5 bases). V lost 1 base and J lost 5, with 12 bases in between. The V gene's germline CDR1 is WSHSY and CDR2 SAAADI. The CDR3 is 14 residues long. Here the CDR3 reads CASSEYQGGDEQYF. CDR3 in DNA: TGCGCCAGCAGTGAGTACCAGGGCGGCGACGAGCAGTACTTC.

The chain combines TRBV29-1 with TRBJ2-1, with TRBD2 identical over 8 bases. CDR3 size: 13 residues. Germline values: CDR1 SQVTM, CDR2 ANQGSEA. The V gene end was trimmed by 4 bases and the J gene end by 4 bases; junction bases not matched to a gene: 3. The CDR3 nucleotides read TGCAGCGTTGGCGGGAGGCGATACAATGAGCAGTTCTTC. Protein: CSVGGRRYNEQFF.

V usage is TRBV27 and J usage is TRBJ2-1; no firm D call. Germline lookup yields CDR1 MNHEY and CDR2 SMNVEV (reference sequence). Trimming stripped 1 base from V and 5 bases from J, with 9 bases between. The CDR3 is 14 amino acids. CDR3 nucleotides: TGTGCCAGCAGTTTATGGGTGGCGAACAATGAGCAGTTCTTC. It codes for CASSLWVANNEQFF.

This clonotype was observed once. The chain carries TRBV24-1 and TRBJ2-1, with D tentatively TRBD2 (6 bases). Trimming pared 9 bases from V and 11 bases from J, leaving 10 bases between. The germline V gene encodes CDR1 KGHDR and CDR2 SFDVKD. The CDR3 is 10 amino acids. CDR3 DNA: TGTGCCACCGCGGGGACGCAGCAGTTCTTC. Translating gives CATAGTQQFF.

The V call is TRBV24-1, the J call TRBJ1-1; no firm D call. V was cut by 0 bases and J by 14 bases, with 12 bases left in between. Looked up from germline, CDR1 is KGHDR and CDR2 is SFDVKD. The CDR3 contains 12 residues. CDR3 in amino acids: CATSDLGQRRFF. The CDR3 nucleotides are TGTGCCACCAGTGATTTGGGGCAGAGAAGGTTCTTT.

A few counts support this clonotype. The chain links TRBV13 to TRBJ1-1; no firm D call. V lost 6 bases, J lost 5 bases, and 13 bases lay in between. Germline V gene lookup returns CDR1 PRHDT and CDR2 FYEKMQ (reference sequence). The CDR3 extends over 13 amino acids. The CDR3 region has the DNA TGTGCCAGCAGGGAGCTGGATGGGACTGAAGCTTTCTTT. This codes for CASRELDGTEAFF.